This TCR beta chain was identified in a study of breast tumors, draining lymph nodes, adjacent tissues. Losses at the gene ends were 7 bases for V and 5 bases for J; bases not matched to a gene: 15. Germline V gene lookup returns CDR1 SGDLS and CDR2 YYNGEE. This CDR3 is built from 16 residues. Overall study findings and caveats: Luminal-like breast cancer showed significantly greater tumor-nontumor repertoire similarity than basal-like breast cancer did. Data fit most tumor T cells coming from lymph node, expanding in tumor.

TCRdb ran MiXCR on the multiplex PCR reads and lists one entry per CDR3 protein. The sample yields 50,000 to 55,000 distinct CDR3 sequences, about 40% seen once. On this clonotype itself: The antigen remains unidentified. Likely a read error: the CDR3 ends without its conserved phenylalanine or tryptophan.

The clonotype comes from a female donor with breast cancer. Some clones in this sample may be carry-over from other donors' samples. The J gene is TRBJ2-7, the V gene TRBV9; 10 bases agree with TRBD2. The sequenced material came from breast tumor tissue. CDR3 sequence (DNA): TGTGCCAGCGCCCGGGCTAGCGGGAGTTCCCTCCACGAGCAGTACCTC. This sequence encodes CASARASGSSLHEQYL.